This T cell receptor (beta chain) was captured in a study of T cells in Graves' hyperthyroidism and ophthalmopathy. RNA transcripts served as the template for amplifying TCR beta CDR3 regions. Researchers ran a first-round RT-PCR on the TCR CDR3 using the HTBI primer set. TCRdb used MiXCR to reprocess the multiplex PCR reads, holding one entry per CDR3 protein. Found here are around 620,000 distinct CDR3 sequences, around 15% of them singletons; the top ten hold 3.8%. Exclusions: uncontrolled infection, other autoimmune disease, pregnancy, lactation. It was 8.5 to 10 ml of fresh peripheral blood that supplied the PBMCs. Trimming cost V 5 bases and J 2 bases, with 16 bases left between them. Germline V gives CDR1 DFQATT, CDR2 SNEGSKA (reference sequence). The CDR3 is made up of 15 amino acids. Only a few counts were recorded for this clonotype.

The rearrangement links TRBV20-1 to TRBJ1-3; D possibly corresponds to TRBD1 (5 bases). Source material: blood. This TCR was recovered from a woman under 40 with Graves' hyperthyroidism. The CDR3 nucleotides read TGCAGTGCTCCGAAGGCCCCGGGACCTGGAAACACCATATATTTT. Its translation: CSAPKAPGPGNTIYF.